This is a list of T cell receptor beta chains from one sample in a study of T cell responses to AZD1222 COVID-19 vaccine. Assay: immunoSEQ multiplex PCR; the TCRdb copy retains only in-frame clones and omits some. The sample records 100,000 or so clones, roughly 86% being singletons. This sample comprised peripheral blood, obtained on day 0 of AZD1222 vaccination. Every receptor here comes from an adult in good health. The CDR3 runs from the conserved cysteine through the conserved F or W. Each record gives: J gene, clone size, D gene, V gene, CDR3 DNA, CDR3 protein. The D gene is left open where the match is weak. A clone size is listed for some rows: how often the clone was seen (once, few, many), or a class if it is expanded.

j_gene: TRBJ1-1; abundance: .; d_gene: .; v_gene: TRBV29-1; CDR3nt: TGCAGCGTCTCAGAACAGGTTCCACTGAACACTGAAGCTTTCTTT; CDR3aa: CSVSEQVPLNTEAFF
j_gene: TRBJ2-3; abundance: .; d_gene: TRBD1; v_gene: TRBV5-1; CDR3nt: TGCGCCAGCAGCTTAACAGGGGGCGGGGATACGCAGTATTTT; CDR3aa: CASSLTGGGDTQYF
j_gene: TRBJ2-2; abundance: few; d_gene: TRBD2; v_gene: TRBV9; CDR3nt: TGTGCCAGCAGTTTTGGACTAGCGGGGGGTACCGGGGAGCTGTTTTTT; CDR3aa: CASSFGLAGGTGELFF
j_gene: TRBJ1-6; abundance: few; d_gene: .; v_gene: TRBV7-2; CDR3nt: TGTGCCAGCAGCCTCTCTGTGGGGAGCTCCTATAATTCACCCCTCCACTTT; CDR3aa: CASSLSVGSSYNSPLHF
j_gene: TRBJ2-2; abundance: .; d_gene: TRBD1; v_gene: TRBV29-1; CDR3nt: TGCAGCGTTGGGACAGGGTACACCGGGGAGCTGTTTTTT; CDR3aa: CSVGTGYTGELFF
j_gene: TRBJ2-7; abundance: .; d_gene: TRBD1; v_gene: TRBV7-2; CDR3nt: TGTGCCAGCAGCCTAAGACAGGGACAGGGCGAGCAGTACTTC; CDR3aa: CASSLRQGQGEQYF
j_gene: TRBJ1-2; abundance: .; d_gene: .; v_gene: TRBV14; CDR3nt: TGTGCCAGCAGCCAAGAGAGTTGGGGGACCTATGGCTACACCTTC; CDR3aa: CASSQESWGTYGYTF
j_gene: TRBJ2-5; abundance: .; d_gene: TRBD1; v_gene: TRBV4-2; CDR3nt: TGTGCCAGCAGCCAAGAGACAGGGGGAGCAGAGACCCAGTACTTC; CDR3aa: CASSQETGGAETQYF
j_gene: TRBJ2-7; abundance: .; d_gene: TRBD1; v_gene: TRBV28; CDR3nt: TGTGCCAGCGGAACCGGGACAGGGTACGAGCAGTACTTC; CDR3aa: CASGTGTGYEQYF
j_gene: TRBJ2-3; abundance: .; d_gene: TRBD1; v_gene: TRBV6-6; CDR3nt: TGTGCCAGCAGGGACAGGGGGCTGACTCATGGGGATACGCAGTATTTT; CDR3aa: CASRDRGLTHGDTQYF
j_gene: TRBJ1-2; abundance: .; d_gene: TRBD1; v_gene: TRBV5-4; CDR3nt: TGTGCCAGCAGCTCTTCAGGGACAGGGAGACCCTTACGGGGCTACACCTTC; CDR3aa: CASSSSGTGRPLRGYTF
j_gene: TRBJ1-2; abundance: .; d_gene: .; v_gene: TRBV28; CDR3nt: TGTGCCAGCAGTTCTGGGGGAGGAAACTATGGCTACACCTTC; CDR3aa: CASSSGGGNYGYTF
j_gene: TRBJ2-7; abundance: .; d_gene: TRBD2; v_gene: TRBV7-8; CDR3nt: TGTGCCAGCAGCCCCCCTGGGGGGGTGAAAGACTTC; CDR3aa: CASSPPGGVKDF
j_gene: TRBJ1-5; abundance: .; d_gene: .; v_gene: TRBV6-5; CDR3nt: TGTGCCAGCAGCCCCGGCAGGGGTAGCAATCAGCCCCAGCATTTT; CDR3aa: CASSPGRGSNQPQHF
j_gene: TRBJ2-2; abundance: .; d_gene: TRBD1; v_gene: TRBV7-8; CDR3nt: TGTGCCAGCAGCTTGGCAGGGGGCTCCGGGGAGCTGTTTTTT; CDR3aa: CASSLAGGSGELFF
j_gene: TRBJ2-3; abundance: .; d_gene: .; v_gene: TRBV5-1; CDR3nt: TGCGCCAGCAGCTGGGCAGGGGCCACAGATACGCAGTATTTT; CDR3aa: CASSWAGATDTQYF
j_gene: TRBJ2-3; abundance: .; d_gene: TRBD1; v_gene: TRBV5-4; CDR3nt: TGTGCCAGCAGCCCCCATGGGATACAGGGGACAGATACGCAGTATTTT; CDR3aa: CASSPHGIQGTDTQYF
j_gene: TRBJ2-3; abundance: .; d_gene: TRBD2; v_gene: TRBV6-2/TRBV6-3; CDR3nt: TGTGCCAGCAGTTACTCAGGACTAGCGGGAGTAGGGGATACGCAGTATTTT; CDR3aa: CASSYSGLAGVGDTQYF
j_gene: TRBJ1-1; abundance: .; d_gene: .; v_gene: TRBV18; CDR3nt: TGTGCCAGCTCACCACTAGCGGAAATGAACACTGAAGCTTTCTTT; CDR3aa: CASSPLAEMNTEAFF
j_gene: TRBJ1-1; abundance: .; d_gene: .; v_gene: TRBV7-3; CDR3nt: TGTGCCAGCAGCTCCGACAGGTCTGGGGCGGCTGAAGCTTTCTTT; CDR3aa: CASSSDRSGAAEAFF
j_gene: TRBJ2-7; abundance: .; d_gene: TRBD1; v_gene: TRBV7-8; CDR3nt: TGTGCCAGCAGCTTAGCAACCACCAGGGGACAGGAAAAGCAGTACTTC; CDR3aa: CASSLATTRGQEKQYF
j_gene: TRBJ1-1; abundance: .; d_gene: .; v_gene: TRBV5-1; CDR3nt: TGCGCCAGCAGCTTGGACCTACAGATAAACACTGAAGCTTTCTTT; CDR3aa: CASSLDLQINTEAFF
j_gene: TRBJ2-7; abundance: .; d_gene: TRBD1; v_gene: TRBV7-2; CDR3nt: TGTGCCAGCAGCTTAGCGAGCCAGGGGGCCCACGAGCAGTACTTC; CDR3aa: CASSLASQGAHEQYF
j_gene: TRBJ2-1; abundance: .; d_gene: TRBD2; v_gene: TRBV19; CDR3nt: TGTGCCAGTAGCGGGAGGTCCGCATTTGAGCAGTTCTTC; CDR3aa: CASSGRSAFEQFF
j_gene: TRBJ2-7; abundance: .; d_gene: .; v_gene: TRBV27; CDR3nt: TGTGCCAGCAGGCGTACAGAGGGGGGTTCATACGAGCAGTACTTC; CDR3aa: CASRRTEGGSYEQYF
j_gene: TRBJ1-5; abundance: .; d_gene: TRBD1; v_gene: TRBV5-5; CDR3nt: TGTGCCAGCAGCTGGGGTCGGGCAGGGGGCGTCCAGCCCCAGCATTTT; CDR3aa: CASSWGRAGGVQPQHF
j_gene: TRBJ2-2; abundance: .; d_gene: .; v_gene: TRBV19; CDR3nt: TGTGCCAGTAGTGCCGACAGAATCATAGGCACCGGGGAGCTGTTTTTT; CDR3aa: CASSADRIIGTGELFF
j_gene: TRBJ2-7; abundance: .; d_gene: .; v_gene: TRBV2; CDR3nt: TGTGCCAGCAGGGAGGGGACCTACGAGCAGTACTTC; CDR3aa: CASREGTYEQYF
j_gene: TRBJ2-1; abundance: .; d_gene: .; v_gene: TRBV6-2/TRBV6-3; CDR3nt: TGTGCCAGCAGTTACTCGATTCTCCCCAATGAGCAGTTCTTC; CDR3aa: CASSYSILPNEQFF
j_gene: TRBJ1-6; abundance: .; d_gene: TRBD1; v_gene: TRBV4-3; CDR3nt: TGCGCCAGCAGCCAATCCGGGACAGTAAATTCACCCCTCCACTTT; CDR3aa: CASSQSGTVNSPLHF
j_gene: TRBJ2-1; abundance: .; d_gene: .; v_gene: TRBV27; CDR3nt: TGTGCCAGCAGTTTATCGGGCAGGGGAGAAGACAATGAGCAGTTCTTC; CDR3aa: CASSLSGRGEDNEQFF
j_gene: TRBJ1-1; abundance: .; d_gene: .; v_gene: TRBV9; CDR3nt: TGTGCCAGCAGCCCAAGGACAAACCTGAACACTGAAGCTTTCTTT; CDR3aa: CASSPRTNLNTEAFF
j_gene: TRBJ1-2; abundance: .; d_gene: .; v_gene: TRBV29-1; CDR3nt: TGCAGCGTTGAAGCGGGCGGGACGGAATATGGCTACACCTTC; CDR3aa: CSVEAGGTEYGYTF
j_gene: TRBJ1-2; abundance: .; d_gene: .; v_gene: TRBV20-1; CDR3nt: TGCAGTGCCCTCGAGGGCGGCTACACCTTC; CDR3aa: CSALEGGYTF
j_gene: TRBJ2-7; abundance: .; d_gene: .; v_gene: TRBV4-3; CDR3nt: TGCGCCAGCAGCCAAGGGTTGCAGGGAGGTCTCCACGAGCAGTACTTC; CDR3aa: CASSQGLQGGLHEQYF
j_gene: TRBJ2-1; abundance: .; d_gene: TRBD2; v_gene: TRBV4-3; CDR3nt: TGCGCCAGCAGCCCAAGGACTAGCGATGACATGAGGAATGAGCAGTTCTTC; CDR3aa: CASSPRTSDDMRNEQFF
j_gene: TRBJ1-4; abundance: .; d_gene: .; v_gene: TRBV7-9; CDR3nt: TGTGCCAGCAGCGACCCAGGGGAAACTAATGAAAAACTGTTTTTT; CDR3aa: CASSDPGETNEKLFF
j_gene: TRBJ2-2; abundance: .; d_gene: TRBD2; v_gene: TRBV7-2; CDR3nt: TGTGCCAGCAGCTTAACTAGCGGGAAGAGGCTTAACACCGGGGAGCTGTTTTTT; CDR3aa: CASSLTSGKRLNTGELFF
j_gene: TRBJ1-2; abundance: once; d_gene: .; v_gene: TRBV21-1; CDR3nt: TGTGCCAGCAGCAAAGAGTCTGGCTACACCTTC; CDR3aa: CASSKESGYTF
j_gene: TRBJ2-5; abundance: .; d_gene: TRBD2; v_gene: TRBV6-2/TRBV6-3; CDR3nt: TGTGCCAGCAGCCCAACGCGGGGGGGCAGTGAGACCCAGTACTTC; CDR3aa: CASSPTRGGSETQYF
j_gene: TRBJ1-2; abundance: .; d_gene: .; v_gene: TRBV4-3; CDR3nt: TGCGCCAGCAGCCAAGATTGGGTGGGGGCCCCTCATGGCTACACCTTC; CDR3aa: CASSQDWVGAPHGYTF
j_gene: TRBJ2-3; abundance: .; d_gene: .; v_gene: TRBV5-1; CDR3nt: TGCGCCAGCAGCCCACCGCTTCCTGGGAGCACAGATACGCAGTATTTT; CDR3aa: CASSPPLPGSTDTQYF
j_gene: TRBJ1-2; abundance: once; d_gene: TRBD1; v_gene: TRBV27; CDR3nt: TGTGCCAGCAGTTTAAAGGGGGCTAAGGGCTACACCTTC; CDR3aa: CASSLKGAKGYTF
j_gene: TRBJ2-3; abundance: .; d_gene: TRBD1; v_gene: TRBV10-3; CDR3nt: TGTGCCATCAACCAGAAGGACAGGGGAGATACGCAGTATTTT; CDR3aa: CAINQKDRGDTQYF
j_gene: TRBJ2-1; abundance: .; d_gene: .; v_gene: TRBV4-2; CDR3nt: TGTGCCAGCAGCCGAGACAGACTGGGGGAGCAGTTCTTC; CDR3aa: CASSRDRLGEQFF
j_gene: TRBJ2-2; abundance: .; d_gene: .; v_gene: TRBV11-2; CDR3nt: TGTGCCAGCAGCCAGGGACTGAACACCGGGGAGCTGTTTTTT; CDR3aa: CASSQGLNTGELFF
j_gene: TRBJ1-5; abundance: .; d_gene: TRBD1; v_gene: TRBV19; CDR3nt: TGTGCCAGTAGTATCCCGGGACAGGGGGGTCGGAGCAATCAGCCCCAGCATTTT; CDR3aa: CASSIPGQGGRSNQPQHF